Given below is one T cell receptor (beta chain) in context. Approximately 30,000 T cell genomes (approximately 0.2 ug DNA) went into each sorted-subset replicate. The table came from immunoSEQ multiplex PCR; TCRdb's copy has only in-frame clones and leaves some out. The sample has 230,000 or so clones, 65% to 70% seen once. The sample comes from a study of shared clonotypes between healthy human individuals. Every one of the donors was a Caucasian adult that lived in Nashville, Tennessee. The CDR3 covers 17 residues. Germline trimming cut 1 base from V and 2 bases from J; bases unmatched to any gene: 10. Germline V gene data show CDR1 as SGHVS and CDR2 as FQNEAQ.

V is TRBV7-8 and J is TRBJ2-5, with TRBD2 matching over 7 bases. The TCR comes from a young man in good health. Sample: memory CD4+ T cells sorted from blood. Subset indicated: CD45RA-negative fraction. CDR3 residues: CASSLEPRDYQQETQYF. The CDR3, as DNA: TGTGCCAGCAGCTTAGAGCCCCGGGACTACCAACAAGAGACCCAGTACTTC.